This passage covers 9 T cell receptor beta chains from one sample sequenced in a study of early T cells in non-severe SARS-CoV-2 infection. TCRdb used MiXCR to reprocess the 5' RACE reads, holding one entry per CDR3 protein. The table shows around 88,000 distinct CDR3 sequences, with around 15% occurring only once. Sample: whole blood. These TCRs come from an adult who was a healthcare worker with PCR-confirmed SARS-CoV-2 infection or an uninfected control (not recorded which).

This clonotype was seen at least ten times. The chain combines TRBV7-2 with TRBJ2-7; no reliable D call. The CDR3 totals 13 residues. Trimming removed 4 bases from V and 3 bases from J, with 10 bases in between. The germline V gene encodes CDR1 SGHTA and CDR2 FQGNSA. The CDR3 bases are TGTGCCAGCAGCTCCTCATGGGGCTACGAGCAGTACTTC. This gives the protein CASSSSWGYEQYF. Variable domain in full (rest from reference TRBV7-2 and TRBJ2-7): GAGVSQSPSNKVTEKGKDVELRCDPISGHTALYWYRQSLGQGLEFLIYFQGNSAPDKSGLPSDRFSAERTGGSVSTLTIQRTQQEDSAVYLCASSSSWGYEQYFGPGTRLTVT.

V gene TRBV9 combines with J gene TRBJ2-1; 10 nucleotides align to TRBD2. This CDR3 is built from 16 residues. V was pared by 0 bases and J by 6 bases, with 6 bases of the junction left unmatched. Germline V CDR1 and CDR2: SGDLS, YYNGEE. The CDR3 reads CASSVALLAGVNEQFF. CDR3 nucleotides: TGTGCCAGCAGCGTAGCTCTGCTAGCGGGAGTCAATGAGCAGTTCTTC. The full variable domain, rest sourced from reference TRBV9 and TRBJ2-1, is DSGVTQTPKHLITATGQRVTLRCSPRSGDLSVYWYQQSLDQGLQFLIQYYNGEERAKGNILERFSAQQFPDLHSELNLSSLELGDSALYFCASSVALLAGVNEQFFGPGTRLTVL.

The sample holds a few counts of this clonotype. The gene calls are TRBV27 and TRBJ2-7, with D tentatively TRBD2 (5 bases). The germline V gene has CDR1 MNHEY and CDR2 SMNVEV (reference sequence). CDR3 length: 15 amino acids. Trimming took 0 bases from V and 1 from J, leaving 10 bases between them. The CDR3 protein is CASSLSLPGSYEQYF. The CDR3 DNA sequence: TGTGCCAGCAGTTTATCTTTACCGGGATCCTACGAGCAGTACTTC.

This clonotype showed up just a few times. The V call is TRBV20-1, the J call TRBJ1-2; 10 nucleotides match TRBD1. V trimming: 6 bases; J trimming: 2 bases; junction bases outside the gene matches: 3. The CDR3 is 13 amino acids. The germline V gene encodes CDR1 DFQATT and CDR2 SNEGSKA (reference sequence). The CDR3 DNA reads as TGCAGTGCCTGGGACAGGGGCAACTATGGCTACACCTTC. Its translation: CSAWDRGNYGYTF.

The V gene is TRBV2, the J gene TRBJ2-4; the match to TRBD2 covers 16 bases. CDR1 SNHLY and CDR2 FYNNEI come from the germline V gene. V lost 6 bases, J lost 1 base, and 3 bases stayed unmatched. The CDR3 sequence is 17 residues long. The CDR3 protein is CASRPGLAGGAKNIQYF. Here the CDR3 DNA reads TGTGCCAGCAGACCGGGACTAGCGGGAGGGGCCAAAAACATTCAGTACTTC. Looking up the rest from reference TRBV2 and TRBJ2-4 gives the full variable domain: EPEVTQTPSHQVTQMGQEVILRCVPISNHLYFYWYRQILGQKVEFLVSFYNNEISEKSEIFDDQFSVERPDGSNFTLKIRSTKLEDSAMYFCASRPGLAGGAKNIQYFGAGTRLSVL.

The CDR3 coding sequence is TGTGCCAGCACCCCTCTTTATGGTACTGAAGCTTTCTTT. This encodes CASTPLYGTEAFF. The chain has TRBV11-2 and TRBJ1-1; unclear D gene. Germline-derived CDR1 and CDR2 are SGHAT and FQNNGV. This CDR3 comprises 13 residues. The V gene lost 7 bases and the J gene lost 5 bases, with 14 bases spanning the gap.

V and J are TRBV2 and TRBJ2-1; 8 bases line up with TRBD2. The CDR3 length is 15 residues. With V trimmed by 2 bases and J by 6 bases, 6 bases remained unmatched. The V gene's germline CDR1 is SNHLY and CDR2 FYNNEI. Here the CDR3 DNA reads TGTGCCAGCAGTGAAAGCGGGAGCTCCCCCAATGAGCAGTTCTTC. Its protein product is CASSESGSSPNEQFF.

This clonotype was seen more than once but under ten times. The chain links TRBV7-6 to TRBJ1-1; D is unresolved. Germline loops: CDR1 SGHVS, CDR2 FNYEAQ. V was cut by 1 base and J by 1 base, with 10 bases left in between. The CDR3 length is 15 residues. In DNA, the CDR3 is TGTGCCAGCAGCTTAGTTCTTCCAGGGAACACTGAAGCTTTCTTT. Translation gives CASSLVLPGNTEAFF.

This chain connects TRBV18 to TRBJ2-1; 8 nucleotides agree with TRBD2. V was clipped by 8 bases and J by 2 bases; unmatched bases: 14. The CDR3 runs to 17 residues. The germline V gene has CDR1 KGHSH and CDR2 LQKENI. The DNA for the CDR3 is TGTGCCAGCGCTCCCCCACCCGGGAGGGCCCCCTACAATGAGCAGTTCTTC. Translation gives CASAPPPGRAPYNEQFF.